One and the same sample provided the 26 T cell receptor beta chains below, sequenced in a study of T cell repertoires in ileal Crohn's disease (dated by TCRdb to about 2019). Receptor libraries were prepared by the immunoSEQ multiplex PCR assay. The table was pulled from immuneACCESS by TCRdb, which kept in-frame rearrangements only. Such tables lose some clones; where checked, under half of the loss comes from unresolved V genes, and the rest has no known cause. The sample includes roughly 5,100 clones, with approximately 78% observed a single time. Together, the top ten hold 11% to 15% of the sample. The material sequenced was ileal tissue. The receptors shown here come from an adult with Crohn's disease.

The rearrangement joins TRBV7-2 to TRBJ1-1, with 10 bases lining up with TRBD1. The V gene end was trimmed by 5 bases and the J gene end by 4 bases; junction bases not matched to a gene: 10. The CDR3 totals 16 residues. Germline loops: CDR1 SGHTA, CDR2 FQGNSA. The CDR3 bases are TGTGCCAGCAGCCGTCGGACCGGGACAGGGGCCACTGAAGCTTTCTTT. Translated, it gives CASSRRTGTGATEAFF.

The chain carries TRBV5-8 and TRBJ1-2; no clear D gene. The V end was cut by 4 bases, the J end by 5 bases, with 18 bases between. The CDR3 runs 15 residues. Germline CDR1 and CDR2: SGHTS and YDEGEE. The chain's CDR3 is CASSQDGVQSYGYTF. Written as DNA, the CDR3 is TGTGCCAGCAGCCAAGATGGGGTGCAATCTTATGGCTACACCTTC.

V is TRBV6-5 and J is TRBJ1-6; D is unclear. The CDR3 has 12 amino acids. V was pared by 0 bases and J by 14 bases, with 8 bases between. Germline CDR1 is MNHEY and CDR2 is SVGAGI. CDR3 region: CASSYSFGALHF. CDR3 DNA sequence: TGTGCCAGCAGTTACTCGTTTGGGGCCCTCCACTTT.

The V call is TRBV5-1, the J call TRBJ2-3; D unresolved. CDR1 is SGHRS and CDR2 is YFSETQ in the germline V gene. Trimming took 2 bases from V and 7 from J, leaving 8 bases between them. This CDR3 has 12 residues. CDR3 amino acids: CASSLHLHTQYF. The CDR3 DNA is TGCGCCAGCAGCTTACATCTGCATACGCAGTATTTT.

The genes are TRBV7-9 and TRBJ1-5, with TRBD1 matching 7 bases. The CDR3 covers 16 residues. J was trimmed by 7 bases and V by 5 bases; bases with no gene match: 14. Germline assignment: CDR1 SEHNR and CDR2 FQNEAQ (reference sequence). CDR3: CASSPNTGVTVQPQHF. CDR3 bases: TGTGCCAGCAGCCCTAACACAGGGGTCACTGTACAGCCCCAGCATTTT.

The chain carries TRBV19 and TRBJ2-7; either TRBD1 or TRBD2 may supply D (5 bases each). CDR3 size: 13 residues. The V gene's germline CDR1 is LNHDA and CDR2 SQIVND (reference sequence). The germline V and J ends were trimmed by 5 bases and 3 bases, with 11 bases remaining between them. The CDR3 here is CASSRGGLYEQYF. As DNA, the CDR3 is TGTGCCAGTAGTCGGGGCGGACTCTACGAGCAGTACTTC.

The rearrangement uses TRBV5-1 and TRBJ1-4; 7 bases fit TRBD1. With 5 bases clipped from V and 8 bases from J, the junction kept 6 bases outside the gene matches. This CDR3 region has 13 residues. The germline CDR1 and CDR2 sequences are SGHRS and YFSETQ. As DNA, the CDR3 is TGCGCCAGCAGGCACAGGGGCGAAGAAAAACTGTTTTTT. Translation: CASRHRGEEKLFF.

As DNA, the CDR3 is TGTGCCAGCAGCGTTTTTGTTGGTGGCTACACCTTC. This translates into CASSVFVGGYTF. This chain connects TRBV9 to TRBJ1-2; the D is unclear. The CDR3 consists of 12 residues. The germline V gene encodes CDR1 SGDLS and CDR2 YYNGEE. V was cut by 2 bases and J by 7 bases, with 9 bases left in between. Together with reference TRBV9 and TRBJ1-2, the CDR3 gives the full variable domain: DSGVTQTPKHLITATGQRVTLRCSPRSGDLSVYWYQQSLDQGLQFLIQYYNGEERAKGNILERFSAQQFPDLHSELNLSSLELGDSALYFCASSVFVGGYTFGSGTRLTVV.

The chain recombines TRBV19 with TRBJ2-1, with D possibly being TRBD1 or TRBD2 (6 bases each). The CDR3 runs to 14 residues. V was cut by 6 bases and J by 9 bases, with 18 bases left in between. Germline V gene sequence: CDR1 LNHDA, CDR2 SQIVND (reference sequence). The CDR3 sequence: CASRGGGDLGEQFF. CDR3 nucleotides: TGTGCCAGTAGGGGGGGCGGGGACCTCGGTGAGCAGTTCTTC.

This chain connects TRBV11-2 to TRBJ1-5, with 9 bases fitting TRBD1. CDR1 is SGHAT and CDR2 is FQNNGV in the germline V gene. The CDR3 spans 16 residues. The junction had 6 bases not matched to a gene; V was cut back by 0 bases and J by 6 bases. The CDR3 region is CASSLDTGGRGQPQHF. The CDR3 DNA sequence: TGTGCCAGCAGCTTAGATACAGGGGGCCGAGGTCAGCCCCAGCATTTT. The variable domain in full, completed from reference TRBV11-2 and TRBJ1-5, reads EAGVAQSPRYKIIEKRQSVAFWCNPISGHATLYWYQQILGQGPKLLIQFQNNGVVDDSQLPKDRFSAERLKGVDSTLKIQPAKLEDSAVYLCASSLDTGGRGQPQHFGDGTRLSIL.

J is TRBJ1-2 and V is TRBV7-8; TRBD1 matches 7 bases. The CDR3 runs to 14 residues. CDR1 and CDR2 from the germline V gene are SGHVS and FQNEAQ. J gave up 2 bases and V 5 bases, and 5 bases lay outside the gene matches. In nucleotides, the CDR3 is TGTGCCAGCAGCACCCGGACAGGCAACTATGGCTACACCTTC. Residues: CASSTRTGNYGYTF.

The chain combines TRBV5-1 with TRBJ1-3; TRBD1 agrees at 8 bases. The V gene's germline CDR1 is SGHRS and CDR2 YFSETQ. The CDR3 totals 18 residues. J lost 2 bases, V lost 0 bases, and 10 bases had no gene match. The CDR3 sequence: CASSLAGTGLKAGNTIYF. The CDR3 DNA follows: TGCGCCAGCAGCTTGGCCGGGACAGGACTTAAGGCTGGAAACACCATATATTTT.

V is TRBV9 and J is TRBJ2-2; TRBD1 matches 11 bases. The ends lost 5 bases at V and 5 bases at J; junction bases unmatched: 8. Germline V gene lookup returns CDR1 SGDLS and CDR2 YYNGEE. The CDR3 runs to 16 residues. CDR3 region: CASRAGTGGRTGELFF. The CDR3 nucleotides are TGTGCCAGCAGGGCCGGGACAGGGGGAAGGACCGGGGAGCTGTTTTTT.

This rearrangement joins TRBV15 to TRBJ1-2, with D hard to call. CDR1 and CDR2 (germline): LNHNV, YYDKDF (reference sequence). Trimming took off 1 base at V and 5 bases at J, with 11 bases between the two ends. This CDR3 has 14 residues. The CDR3 region is CATSRGFSGYGYTF. CDR3 bases: TGTGCCACCAGCAGAGGTTTCTCGGGGTATGGCTACACCTTC.

The J gene is TRBJ2-7, the V gene TRBV7-2; maybe TRBD2 (6 bases). The germline CDR1 and CDR2 sequences are SGHTA and FQGNSA. The CDR3 totals 12 residues. The V end was cut by 3 bases, the J end by 6 bases, with 9 bases between. This CDR3 reads CASSLRGSEQYF. CDR3 sequence (DNA): TGTGCCAGCAGCTTGCGGGGATCCGAGCAGTACTTC. The variable domain in full, completed from reference TRBV7-2 and TRBJ2-7, reads GAGVSQSPSNKVTEKGKDVELRCDPISGHTALYWYRQSLGQGLEFLIYFQGNSAPDKSGLPSDRFSAERTGGSVSTLTIQRTQQEDSAVYLCASSLRGSEQYFGPGTRLTVT.

This rearrangement joins TRBV19 to TRBJ1-4, with D possibly being TRBD1 (5 bases). Germline lookup yields CDR1 LNHDA and CDR2 SQIVND (reference sequence). V dropped 11 bases and J dropped 0 bases, with 13 bases sitting between them. The CDR3 has 14 amino acids. CDR3 sequence reads: CASGGSATNEKLFF. CDR3 coding DNA: TGTGCCTCCGGGGGGTCTGCAACTAATGAAAAACTGTTTTTT.

The chain joins TRBV7-3 to TRBJ2-1; 9 positions agree with TRBD1. V dropped 5 bases and J dropped 0; count of bases not matched to a gene: 11. This CDR3 contains 18 residues. Germline lookup yields CDR1 SGHTA and CDR2 FQGTGA. For the CDR3, the DNA is TGTGCCAGCAGCCGCGACAGGGGGACCTTTGGCTCCTACAATGAGCAGTTCTTC. This encodes CASSRDRGTFGSYNEQFF.

The rearrangement joins TRBV5-4 to TRBJ2-1, with TRBD2 as a possible D gene (6 bases). CDR3 size: 11 residues. Trimming took 3 bases from V and 10 from J, leaving 8 bases between them. Germline assignment: CDR1 SGHNT and CDR2 YYREEE (reference sequence). This CDR3 is CASSSRGEQFF. Written as DNA, the CDR3 is TGTGCCAGCAGCTCTCGGGGGGAGCAGTTCTTC.

V usage is TRBV29-1 and J usage is TRBJ2-1, with 9 bases matching TRBD1. CDR3 size: 15 residues. J lost 7 bases, V lost 0 bases, and 7 bases had no gene match. Looked up from germline, CDR1 is SQVTM and CDR2 is ANQGSEA. As DNA, the CDR3 is TGCAGCGTTGAAGATCCGGGACAGGGAAGGAATGAGCAGTTCTTC. Translation gives CSVEDPGQGRNEQFF.

V usage is TRBV2 and J usage is TRBJ1-1; D unresolved. V was trimmed by 6 bases and J by 1 base, leaving 15 bases between them. From germline, CDR1 is SNHLY and CDR2 FYNNEI. This CDR3 contains 15 residues. For the CDR3, the DNA is TGTGCCAGCAGCGGGATGGGGTTTAGGAACACTGAAGCTTTCTTT. Translating it yields CASSGMGFRNTEAFF.

The rearrangement joins TRBV19 to TRBJ1-3, with D possibly being TRBD1 (5 bases). Germline loops: CDR1 LNHDA, CDR2 SQIVND (reference sequence). V lost 9 bases, J lost 0 bases, and 15 bases lay in between. The CDR3 contains 15 residues. The CDR3 protein is CASSRSGASGNTIYF. Written as DNA, the CDR3 is TGTGCCAGCAGCAGGTCCGGGGCCTCTGGAAACACCATATATTTT.

The CDR3 loop is CASQINRGRTEAFF. CDR3 nucleotide sequence: TGTGCCAGTCAAATTAACAGGGGGCGGACTGAAGCTTTCTTT. The chain couples TRBV6-1 to TRBJ1-1, with 9 nucleotides matching TRBD1. Per germline, CDR1 MNHNS and CDR2 SASEGT. This CDR3 comprises 14 residues. The V gene end was trimmed by 9 bases and the J gene end by 5 bases; junction bases not matched to a gene: 10.

The V gene is TRBV5-1, the J gene TRBJ1-1; 8 bases match TRBD1. Germline V CDR1 and CDR2: SGHRS, YFSETQ. The CDR3 has 13 residues. Losses at the gene ends were 4 bases for V and 8 bases for J; bases not matched to a gene: 7. CDR3 residues: CASSSAGDREAFF. The CDR3, as DNA: TGCGCCAGCAGCAGCGCGGGGGACAGGGAAGCTTTCTTT. Variable domain in full (rest from reference TRBV5-1 and TRBJ1-1): KAGVTQTPRYLIKTRGQQVTLSCSPISGHRSVSWYQQTPGQGLQFLFEYFSETQRNKGNFPGRFSGRQFSNSRSEMNVSTLELGDSALYLCASSSAGDREAFFGQGTRLTVV.

The V and J genes are TRBV7-2 and TRBJ1-2, with a tentative D call TRBD1 (5 bases). The germline CDR1 and CDR2 sequences are SGHTA and FQGNSA. V was shortened by 8 bases and J by 4 bases, with 17 bases between the two germline ends. CDR3 size: 14 residues. CDR3 coding DNA: TGTGCCAGCGCTCTGACGATCGGGGGCTATGGCTACACCTTC. This codes for CASALTIGGYGYTF.

This clone was counted a few times. The chain links TRBV7-2 to TRBJ1-1, with D possibly TRBD1 on 6 matching bases. CDR1 and CDR2 from the germline V gene are SGHTA and FQGNSA. Trimming took off 10 bases at V and 3 bases at J, with 18 bases between the two ends. The CDR3 runs 14 residues. This CDR3 is CAITNGGWYTEAFF. The CDR3 bases are TGTGCCATCACCAATGGGGGCTGGTACACTGAAGCTTTCTTT.

The CDR3 DNA reads TGTGCCAGCAGCCGAAACGGACGTTCGTCGGGCTACACCTTC. This translates into CASSRNGRSSGYTF. The chain couples TRBV28 to TRBJ1-2; D remains ambiguous. This CDR3 has 14 amino acids. The germline CDR1 and CDR2 sequences are MDHEN and SYDVKM. The V and J ends lost 6 bases and 8 bases respectively, with 19 bases between them.